The 7 T cell receptor beta chains reported below all come from one sample, sequenced in a study of human T cells and chemical hapten exposure. Documented time point: pre-sensitization, week 0. The sample's treatment: therapeutic diphenylcyclopropenone sensitization with weekly scalp DPC. TCRdb fed the RACE reads into MiXCR, producing one record per CDR3 protein. The table records around 95,000 distinct CDR3 sequences, roughly 10% of them present only once. Sequences were derived from whole blood, sampled in connection with sensitization to the hapten diphenylcyclopropenone (DPC). Receptor source: a woman between 55 and 75 years old with alopecia areata. Some clones in this sample may be carry-over from other donors' samples.

This clonotype showed up many times. This chain connects TRBV6-6 to TRBJ1-1, with a possible D match to TRBD1 (5 bases). Germline lookup yields CDR1 MNHNY and CDR2 SVGAGI (reference sequence). The CDR3 consists of 16 residues. V was trimmed by 5 bases and J by 6 bases, leaving 22 bases between them. As DNA, the CDR3 is TGTGCCAGCAGTCACAATCCACAGGAGACGGGGGCTGAAGCTTTCTTT. Translated, it gives CASSHNPQETGAEAFF.

This clonotype was detected many times. V gene TRBV30 combines with J gene TRBJ2-2, with 11 positions matching TRBD2. This CDR3 is 14 amino acids long. Germline CDR1 reads GTSNPN; CDR2 reads SVGIG (reference sequence). V lost 3 bases to trimming and J lost 6 bases; unmatched junction nucleotides: 3. CDR3 amino acids: CAWRTSGEAGELFF. CDR3 coding DNA: TGTGCCTGGAGGACTAGCGGGGAGGCCGGGGAGCTGTTTTTT. The entire variable domain, with the rest obtained from reference TRBV30 and TRBJ2-2, is as follows: SQTIHQWPATLVQPVGSPLSLECTVEGTSNPNLYWYRQAAGRGLQLLFYSVGIGQISSEVPQNLSASRPQDRQFILSSKKLLLSDSGFYLCAWRTSGEAGELFFGEGSRLTVL.

CDR3 sequence reads: CASSGGAETQYF. The CDR3 nucleotides are TGTGCCAGCAGTGGGGGGGCAGAGACCCAGTACTTC. This sequence joins TRBV11-2 and TRBJ2-5; the D gene is possibly TRBD2 (7 bases). V lost 6 bases and J 4 bases, leaving 9 bases between the germline ends. CDR3 length equals 12 residues. Germline-derived CDR1 and CDR2 are SGHAT and FQNNGV.

The chain uses TRBV25-1 and TRBJ1-1; D is undetermined. Trimming removed 7 bases at V and 1 base at J, with 7 bases between. The CDR3 has 12 amino acids. CDR1 and CDR2 from the germline V gene are MGHDK and SYGVNS. The CDR3 sequence: CASTKTNTEAFF. CDR3 sequence (DNA): TGTGCCAGCACAAAGACGAACACTGAAGCTTTCTTT. Using reference TRBV25-1 and TRBJ1-1 for the parts outside the CDR3, the full variable domain is EADIYQTPRYLVIGTGKKITLECSQTMGHDKMYWYQQDPGMELHLIHYSYGVNSTEKGDLSSESTVSRIRTEHFPLTLESARPSHTSQYLCASTKTNTEAFFGQGTRLTVV.

This clonotype has ten or more counts. This chain joins TRBV11-2 and TRBJ2-2, with TRBD1 matching 7 bases. CDR3 length equals 19 residues. V lost 4 bases, J lost 3 bases, and 17 bases stayed unmatched. Germline V gene lookup returns CDR1 SGHAT and CDR2 FQNNGV. The CDR3 DNA reads as TGTGCCAGCAGCTCAAGTTGGGGACCGAGGGACAGTTACACCGGGGAGCTGTTTTTT. Its translation is CASSSSWGPRDSYTGELFF.

This clonotype was observed at least ten times. The genes are TRBV20-1 and TRBJ1-2; a possible D gene is TRBD1 (5 bases). V was trimmed by 0 bases and J by 4 bases, leaving 9 bases between them. The CDR3 spans 13 residues. The germline gives CDR1 DFQATT, CDR2 SNEGSKA (reference sequence). The CDR3 sequence: CSARDGAAYGYTF. CDR3 bases: TGCAGTGCTAGAGATGGGGCAGCCTATGGCTACACCTTC.

This clonotype was detected many times. The gene calls are TRBV20-1 and TRBJ2-2, with TRBD2 matching 8 bases. Germline CDR1 is DFQATT and CDR2 is SNEGSKA (reference sequence). Trimming took 3 bases from V and 0 from J; bases not matched to a gene: 3. The CDR3 is 15 residues long. CDR3 nucleotide sequence: TGCAGTGCTAGGGTAGCGGGGCCGAACACCGGGGAGCTGTTTTTT. Amino acid sequence: CSARVAGPNTGELFF.